This TCR beta chain comes out of a study of T cell changes during pregnancy in multiple sclerosis. The germline V and J ends were trimmed by 4 bases and 0 bases, with 13 bases remaining between them. Germline V lookup: CDR1 SGHRS, CDR2 YFSETQ. The CDR3 runs 15 residues. Profiled with immunoSEQ multiplex PCR; TCRdb holds only in-frame clones, not every one. The table shows some 37,000 clones, with 80% to 95% occurring only once. This TCR was sampled from a female donor in good health, enrolled as a control in a pregnancy study. V and J are TRBV5-1 and TRBJ1-1, with D perhaps matching TRBD1 (5 bases). Sample: CD4+ T cells from peripheral blood mononuclear cells, taken after pregnancy. In nucleotides, the CDR3 is TGCGCCAGCAGCGCCCATGCAGGGATGAACACTGAAGCTTTCTTT. Residues: CASSAHAGMNTEAFF.